The clone carrying this TCR beta chain was observed a few times. Its target is not known. MiXCR, applied by TCRdb to the reads, yields one record per CDR3 protein. The table includes 70,000 or so distinct CDR3 sequences, less than 25% detected once. The record originates from a study of type 1 regulatory T cells. Background on the study: This in vitro CD4 product, T-allo10, is enriched for Tr1 cells and alloantigen-specific. Study results and limitations: Compared with non-Tr1 cells, Tr1 cells showed a narrower TCR repertoire.

With 5 bases clipped from V and 13 bases from J, the junction kept 7 bases outside the gene matches. The CDR3 has 12 amino acids. Germline V lookup: CDR1 SGHTA, CDR2 FQGNSA. Sequenced: cultured type 1 regulatory T (Tr1) cells, either the whole culture or a sorted fraction (not recorded which). The rearrangement joins TRBV7-2 to TRBJ2-4, with 8 bases fitting TRBD1. The clonotype originates from a human donor in good health. In DNA, the CDR3 is TGTGCCAGCAGCGTATCCGGGACAGGACAGTACTTC. As protein: CASSVSGTGQYF.